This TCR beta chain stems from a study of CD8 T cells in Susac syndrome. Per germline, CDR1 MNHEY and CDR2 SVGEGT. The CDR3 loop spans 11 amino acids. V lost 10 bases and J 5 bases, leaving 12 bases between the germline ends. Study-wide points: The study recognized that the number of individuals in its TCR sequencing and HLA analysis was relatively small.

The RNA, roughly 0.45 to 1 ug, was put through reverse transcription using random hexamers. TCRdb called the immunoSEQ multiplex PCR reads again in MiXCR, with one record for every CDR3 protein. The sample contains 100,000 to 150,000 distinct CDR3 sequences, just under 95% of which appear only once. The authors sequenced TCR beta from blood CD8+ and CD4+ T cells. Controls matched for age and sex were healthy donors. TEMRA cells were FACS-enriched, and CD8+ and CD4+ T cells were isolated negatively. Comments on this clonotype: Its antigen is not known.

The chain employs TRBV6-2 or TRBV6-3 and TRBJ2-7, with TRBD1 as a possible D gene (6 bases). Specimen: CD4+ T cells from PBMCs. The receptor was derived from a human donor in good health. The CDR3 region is CAIQQGHEQYF. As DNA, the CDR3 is TGTGCCATCCAACAGGGACACGAGCAGTACTTC.